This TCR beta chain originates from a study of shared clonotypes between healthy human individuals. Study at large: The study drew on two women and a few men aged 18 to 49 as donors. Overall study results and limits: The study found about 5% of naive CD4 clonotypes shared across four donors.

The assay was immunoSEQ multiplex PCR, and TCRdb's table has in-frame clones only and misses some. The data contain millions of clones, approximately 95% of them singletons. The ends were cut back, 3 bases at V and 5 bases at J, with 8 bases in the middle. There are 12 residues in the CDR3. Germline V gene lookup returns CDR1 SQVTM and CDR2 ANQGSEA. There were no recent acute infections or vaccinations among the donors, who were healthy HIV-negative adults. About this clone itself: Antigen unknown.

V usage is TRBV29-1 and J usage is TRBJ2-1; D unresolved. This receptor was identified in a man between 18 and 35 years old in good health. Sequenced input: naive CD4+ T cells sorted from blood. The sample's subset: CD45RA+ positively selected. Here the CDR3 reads CSVEAVHNEQFF. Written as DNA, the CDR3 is TGCAGCGTTGAGGCAGTACACAATGAGCAGTTCTTC.